This T cell receptor beta chain originates from a study of vaccination and CD4 T cells after COVID-19. With the Oncomine TCR Beta short-read assay, DNA from cultured CD4+ T cells was sequenced. One entry per CDR3 protein, called by TCRdb with MiXCR from the PCR reads. The sample contains about 17,000 distinct CDR3 sequences, more than 25% of which appear only once. The CDR3 is 12 residues long. V gave up 2 bases and J gave up 5 bases, with 5 bases separating them. Germline V gene data show CDR1 as KGHDR and CDR2 as SFDVKD. For this clonotype: Antigen unknown.

The treatment here: approximately 11-day PBMC culture with coronavirus spike peptide pools or control peptides (ViraFEST assay). For ViraFEST, peptide pools expanded antigen-specific T cells, after which the TCRs were sequenced. The sequenced material came from cultured CD4+ T cells from blood. The source is a human donor with COVID-19. The chain is built from TRBV24-1 and TRBJ1-1; D gene uncertain. The CDR3 DNA reads as TGTGCCACCAGTGATTCGGCAACTGAAGCTTTCTTT. Protein sequence: CATSDSATEAFF.